One TCR beta chain is described in this entry. No antigen is known for it. These data originate in a study of shared clonotypes between healthy human individuals. Across the study: A couple of female and a few male donors aged 18 to 49 were enrolled. Each donor had three CD4 naive, three CD4 memory, two CD8 naive and one CD8 memory plate.

Between the trimmed V and J ends, which lost 0 bases and 4 bases, there was a span of 8 bases. CDR1 is MNHEY and CDR2 is SVGAGI in the germline V gene. The CDR3 length is 14 residues. Several immunoSEQ plates held equal portions of the genomic DNA taken from each subset. Generated by immunoSEQ multiplex PCR, the TCRdb table keeps only in-frame clones and is missing some. There are about 2.4 million clones in the sample; approximately 93% occur only once, and around 0.37% lies in the top ten. Study-wide results and caveats: Non-shared clonotypes showed lower generation probabilities than clonotypes common to all four donors.

The sequence was collected from a man younger than 35 in good health. Some clones in this sample may be carry-over from other donors' samples. The sample was naive CD4+ T cells from PBMCs. The subset here: CD45RA+ positively selected. The chain combines TRBV6-5 with TRBJ2-3; tentatively, D is TRBD2 (6 bases). CDR3 DNA sequence: TGTGCCAGCAGTTACTCGGAGGGGTCAGATACGCAGTATTTT. Protein sequence: CASSYSEGSDTQYF.